This TCR beta chain comes out of a study of T cells in Graves' hyperthyroidism and ophthalmopathy. This clonotype was seen repeatedly, ten times or more. Its antigen is undetermined. Hyperthyroidism had been newly diagnosed in patients aged 18 to 65, and its duration was under 2 months. PBMCs were derived from roughly 9.6 ml fresh peripheral blood. Amplification yielded TCR beta CDR3 regions, with RNA transcripts as the source. First-round RT-PCR of the TCR CDR3 relied on the HTBI primer set. Using its own MiXCR run on the multiplex PCR reads, TCRdb lists one record per CDR3 protein. The sample records approximately 330,000 distinct CDR3 sequences, around 20% being singletons. Study-level points and caveats: Stable hyperthyroidism was separated from ophthalmopathy by a model based on 13 V-J features. Also found in blood were most expanded thyroid clonotypes above 0.001.

Trimming took off 6 bases at V and 1 base at J, with 9 bases between the two ends. The CDR3 sequence is 13 residues long. The TCR sequence derives from a woman aged 45-60 years with Graves' hyperthyroidism. The chain uses TRBV12-3 or TRBV12-4 and TRBJ2-5, with D uncertain. Sequencing was done on a sample of blood. CDR3: CASRIMSQETQYF. The CDR3 nucleotides are TGTGCCAGCAGGATTATGAGCCAAGAGACCCAGTACTTC.